A single sample gave rise to the 32 T cell receptor beta chains below, sequenced in a study of CD8+CD57+ T cells in acquired aplastic anemia. All patients picked for sequencing had shown, by flow cytometry, an expansion of CD8+CD57+ cells. The template for TCR beta VDJ and CDR3 sequence profiling was genomic DNA. Via MiXCR, TCRdb re-called the reads, giving one row per CDR3 protein. This table holds 160,000 or so distinct CDR3 sequences, around 75% found once. Sample: sorted CD4+, CD8+, or CD8+CD57+ T cells (not recorded which) from PBMCs. Source of these receptors: a human donor with aplastic anemia.

The V and J genes are TRBV7-2 and TRBJ1-1; 10 positions match TRBD1. The CDR3 spans 19 residues. Germline V gene lookup returns CDR1 SGHTA and CDR2 FQGNSA. After removal of 4 bases from V and 1 base from J, the junction contained 15 bases not matched to a gene. CDR3 nucleotide sequence: TGTGCCAGCAGCTGGTTACCGGGACAGGGGCCGAGTGAGAACACTGAAGCTTTCTTT. Translation gives CASSWLPGQGPSENTEAFF.

This clonotype turned up a few times. The chain has TRBV6-5 and TRBJ2-5; a possible D gene is TRBD1 (5 bases). Trimming pared 2 bases from V and 1 base from J, leaving 8 bases between. Looked up from germline, CDR1 is MNHEY and CDR2 is SVGAGI. The CDR3 is made up of 14 amino acids. The CDR3 region is CASSYGQVQETQYF. The CDR3 DNA sequence: TGTGCCAGCAGTTACGGACAAGTCCAAGAGACCCAGTACTTC.

A word on this clonotype: At one boundary the junction diverges from the germline segment, which might be a read error. The chain uses TRBV28 and TRBJ2-2, with D unclear. CDR3 length: 14 residues. Germline V CDR1 and CDR2: MDHEN, SYDVKM. CDR3 in amino acids: CASSLLTDTEELFF. CDR3 bases: TGTGCCAGCAGTTTACTGACCGACACCGAGGAGCTGTTTTTT.

In this sample, this clonotype turned up a few times. The chain couples TRBV4-1 to TRBJ2-7, with D hard to call. Trimming shortened V by 1 base and J by 3 bases, and 19 bases separated the two germline ends. Germline-derived CDR1 and CDR2 are MGHRA and YSYEKL. CDR3 length equals 17 residues. The CDR3 DNA follows: TGCGCCAGCAGCCAAGTCCCCCCGGGCAGGTCTCACTACGAGCAGTACTTC. As protein: CASSQVPPGRSHYEQYF.

A single count supports this clonotype. This chain joins TRBV2 and TRBJ1-6; 9 bases agree with TRBD1. The germline V gene has CDR1 SNHLY and CDR2 FYNNEI. V lost 4 bases and J lost 2; bases outside the gene matches: 3. This CDR3 region has 16 residues. The CDR3 DNA follows: TGTGCCAGCAGTGGAAGACAGGGGGCCTATAATTCACCCCTCCACTTT. Translation: CASSGRQGAYNSPLHF.

The rearrangement links TRBV15 to TRBJ2-3; a possible D gene is TRBD1 (5 bases). The CDR3 contains 13 residues. Per germline, CDR1 LNHNV and CDR2 YYDKDF (reference sequence). Trimming took off 4 bases at V and 6 bases at J, with 11 bases between the two ends. The DNA for the CDR3 is TGTGCCACCAGCACCGGACAACCCGATACGCAGTATTTT. Amino acid sequence: CATSTGQPDTQYF. Based on the CDR3 plus reference TRBV15 and TRBJ2-3, the full variable domain is DAMVIQNPRYQVTQFGKPVTLSCSQTLNHNVMYWYQQKSSQAPKLLFHYYDKDFNNEADTPDNFQSRRPNTSFCFLDIRSPGLGDTAMYLCATSTGQPDTQYFGPGTRLTVL.

The CDR3 reads CSVVGQGPAGELFF. CDR3 nucleotides: TGCAGCGTTGTGGGGCAGGGTCCCGCCGGGGAGCTGTTTTTT. This chain uses TRBV29-1 with TRBJ2-2; D may be TRBD1 (5 bases). CDR3 length equals 14 residues. Trimming removed 4 bases at V and 6 bases at J, with 15 bases between. Looked up from germline, CDR1 is SQVTM and CDR2 is ANQGSEA.

This clonotype was counted ten times or more. The chain has TRBV6-1 and TRBJ2-2, with TRBD2 identical over 10 bases. With V trimmed by 6 bases and J by 3 bases, 7 bases remained unmatched. The germline gives CDR1 MNHNS, CDR2 SASEGT. This CDR3 is built from 16 residues. The CDR3 region has the DNA TGTGCCAGCAGAAACACAGCGGGAGGGCACACCGGGGAGCTGTTTTTT. Translating it yields CASRNTAGGHTGELFF.

This rearrangement joins TRBV10-3 to TRBJ1-1, with 10 bases fitting TRBD1. V trimming: 11 bases; J trimming: 0 bases; junction bases outside the gene matches: 18. The CDR3 extends over 18 amino acids. The germline V gene has CDR1 ENHRY and CDR2 SYGVKD. The CDR3 protein is CASGRRQGALVVNTEAFF. The DNA of the CDR3 is TGTGCCTCAGGGAGGAGACAGGGGGCTCTAGTGGTGAACACTGAAGCTTTCTTT.

The rearrangement joins TRBV12-3 or TRBV12-4 to TRBJ2-5; TRBD1 matches at 8 bases. J gave up 4 bases and V 0 bases, and 4 bases lay outside the gene matches. This CDR3 is 15 amino acids long. The CDR3 loop reads CASSLAQGARETQYF. CDR3 sequence (DNA): TGTGCCAGCAGTTTAGCTCAGGGGGCTAGAGAGACCCAGTACTTC.

This rearrangement joins TRBV20-1 to TRBJ2-7; D is perhaps TRBD2 (5 bases). CDR1 and CDR2 from the germline V gene are DFQATT and SNEGSKA (reference sequence). V was shortened by 3 bases and J by 3 bases, with 15 bases between the two germline ends. This CDR3 contains 14 residues. The DNA for the CDR3 is TGCAGTGCTAGTCTAACCGGACGGGACTACGAGCAGTACTTC. The encoded protein is CSASLTGRDYEQYF.

In its sample, this clonotype was seen a few times. This chain joins TRBV10-3 and TRBJ2-2, with D possibly being TRBD1 (5 bases). The V end was cut by 2 bases, the J end by 4 bases, with 11 bases between. CDR3 length equals 15 residues. Looked up from germline, CDR1 is ENHRY and CDR2 is SYGVKD. The CDR3 protein is CAISEQAGITGELFF. CDR3 nucleotides: TGTGCCATCAGTGAGCAAGCAGGGATCACCGGGGAGCTGTTTTTT.

The V gene is TRBV15, the J gene TRBJ2-3; possibly TRBD1 for D (7 bases). This CDR3 comprises 14 residues. Germline-derived CDR1 and CDR2 are LNHNV and YYDKDF (reference sequence). Trimming shortened V by 7 bases and J by 5 bases, and 16 bases separated the two germline ends. The CDR3 DNA follows: TGTGCCACCACAGTAGCAGGGGGAGGAGATACGCAGTATTTT. Its translation: CATTVAGGGDTQYF.

DNA of the CDR3: TGCAGTGCTATTGCGGGAGACGGGACCGGGGAGCTGTTTTTT. Its protein product is CSAIAGDGTGELFF. This sequence joins TRBV20-1 and TRBJ2-2, with 7 bases aligning to TRBD2. Germline trimming cut 4 bases from V and 5 bases from J; bases unmatched to any gene: 7. CDR3 length equals 14 residues. Per the germline V gene, CDR1 is DFQATT and CDR2 is SNEGSKA (reference sequence).

This chain uses TRBV7-9 with TRBJ1-4, with 10 bases that match TRBD1. Unmatched junction bases numbered 8, after V lost 5 bases and J lost 8 bases. Germline lookup yields CDR1 SEHNR and CDR2 FQNEAQ (reference sequence). The CDR3 is 15 amino acids. This CDR3 is CASSPGTGVHEKLFF. CDR3 sequence (DNA): TGTGCCAGCAGCCCGGGGACAGGGGTGCACGAAAAACTGTTTTTT.

J is TRBJ1-1 and V is TRBV7-3, with D perhaps TRBD1 (5 bases). V was shortened by 10 bases and J by 5 bases, with 14 bases between the two germline ends. The CDR3 is 12 amino acids. Germline V gene lookup returns CDR1 SGHTA and CDR2 FQGTGA. The CDR3 here is CATRRGETEAFF. In nucleotides, the CDR3 is TGTGCCACCCGACGGGGGGAAACTGAAGCTTTCTTT.

V is TRBV10-2 and J is TRBJ1-2; D gene ambiguous. The CDR3 is made up of 12 amino acids. V was clipped by 2 bases and J by 2 bases, with 3 bases between them. CDR1 is WSHSY, CDR2 SAAADI, per germline. CDR3 amino acids: CASSETNYGYTF. CDR3 DNA: TGCGCCAGCAGTGAGACAAACTATGGCTACACCTTC.

The rearrangement uses TRBV20-1 and TRBJ1-6, with D hard to call. V dropped 3 bases and J dropped 9 bases, with 21 bases sitting between them. This CDR3 has 16 amino acids. Germline lookup yields CDR1 DFQATT and CDR2 SNEGSKA (reference sequence). The CDR3: CSASDLHWSLGSPLHF. In DNA, the CDR3 is TGCAGTGCTAGTGATTTACATTGGTCGTTGGGTTCACCCCTCCACTTT.

DNA for the CDR3: TGTGCCAGCAGTCCTGGAAGAGGTCAGGGGTTCCTCTACAATGAGCAGTTCTTC. Translated, it gives CASSPGRGQGFLYNEQFF. V usage is TRBV2 and J usage is TRBJ2-1; D perhaps matches TRBD1 (6 bases). Per the germline V gene, CDR1 is SNHLY and CDR2 is FYNNEI. V was clipped by 5 bases and J by 3 bases, with 23 bases between them. The CDR3 is 18 amino acids. The full variable domain, completed using reference TRBV2 and TRBJ2-1, is EPEVTQTPSHQVTQMGQEVILRCVPISNHLYFYWYRQILGQKVEFLVSFYNNEISEKSEIFDDQFSVERPDGSNFTLKIRSTKLEDSAMYFCASSPGRGQGFLYNEQFFGPGTRLTVL.

This chain connects TRBV4-2 to TRBJ2-3; 11 bases fit TRBD2. Per the germline V gene, CDR1 is LGHNA and CDR2 is YNFKEQ. The CDR3 runs to 15 residues. V dropped 3 bases and J dropped 3; count of bases not matched to a gene: 2. The CDR3 DNA reads TGTGCCAGCAGCCAGGGACTAGCGGTTACAGATACGCAGTATTTT. Encoded protein: CASSQGLAVTDTQYF.

This CDR3 reads CAISEVGGGLRFREQYF. In DNA form, the CDR3 reads TGTGCCATCAGTGAAGTGGGCGGGGGGCTGAGGTTTCGGGAGCAGTACTTC. The gene calls are TRBV10-3 and TRBJ2-7; 8 bases are a match to TRBD2. This CDR3 comprises 17 residues. Trimming cost V 3 bases and J 7 bases; bases outside gene matches: 17. Germline-derived CDR1 and CDR2 are ENHRY and SYGVKD.

The V and J genes are TRBV20-1 and TRBJ2-1; 8 bases align to TRBD1. CDR3 length: 13 residues. Per germline, CDR1 DFQATT and CDR2 SNEGSKA (reference sequence). V dropped 3 bases and J dropped 6; count of bases not matched to a gene: 4. In DNA, the CDR3 is TGCAGTGCTAGCCAGGGGGCGCGCAATGAGCAGTTCTTC. This translates into CSASQGARNEQFF.

The chain uses TRBV15 and TRBJ2-7; 10 bases map to TRBD1. CDR1 is LNHNV and CDR2 is YYDKDF in the germline V gene (reference sequence). V lost 10 bases, J lost 4 bases, and 19 bases stayed unmatched. CDR3 length: 17 amino acids. This CDR3 reads CAIQDRGLYGGTYEQYF. The CDR3 nucleotides are TGTGCCATTCAGGACAGGGGGTTGTATGGCGGAACTTACGAGCAGTACTTC.

This rearrangement joins TRBV7-9 to TRBJ1-4; D might be TRBD1 (6 bases). The CDR3 runs 14 residues. Germline V gene lookup returns CDR1 SEHNR and CDR2 FQNEAQ (reference sequence). V lost 5 bases and J 3 bases, leaving 10 bases between the germline ends. The CDR3 loop reads CASSHRESNEKLFF. In nucleotides, the CDR3 is TGTGCCAGCAGCCACAGGGAGTCTAATGAAAAACTGTTTTTT.

The gene calls are TRBV15 and TRBJ2-7; D unresolved. Germline V gene data show CDR1 as LNHNV and CDR2 as YYDKDF (reference sequence). V lost 1 base and J 3 bases, leaving 10 bases between the germline ends. The CDR3 is 14 residues long. CDR3 amino acids: CATSRATGGYEQYF. CDR3 DNA sequence: TGTGCCACCAGCAGAGCCACGGGCGGCTACGAGCAGTACTTC.

The rearrangement links TRBV7-2 to TRBJ2-2; a weak D match, TRBD1 (5 bases). Germline CDR1 is SGHTA and CDR2 is FQGNSA. This CDR3 has 16 amino acids. V lost 3 bases and J lost 1, with 12 bases in between. The CDR3 loop reads CASSLVGVRNTGELFF. The CDR3 bases are TGTGCCAGCAGCTTGGTAGGGGTGAGGAACACCGGGGAGCTGTTTTTT.

The chain recombines TRBV5-1 with TRBJ2-7; D is perhaps TRBD1 or TRBD2 (5 bases each). Trimming pared 4 bases from V and 6 bases from J, leaving 23 bases between. This CDR3 is 16 amino acids long. Germline V gene lookup returns CDR1 SGHRS and CDR2 YFSETQ. The CDR3 bases are TGCGCCAGCAGCGGCGCTTTGGGACGGAATACGGGCGAGCAGTACTTC. This gives the protein CASSGALGRNTGEQYF.

The CDR3 coding sequence is TGTGCCAGCAGCTTAGCGGGGACAGGGGGTCTCAACGAGCAGTTCTTC. Encoded protein: CASSLAGTGGLNEQFF. V is TRBV13 and J is TRBJ2-7, with 11 nucleotides matching TRBD1. The DNA end lines up better with TRBJ2-1; the J call may be wrong. The CDR3 is 16 amino acids. From germline, CDR1 is PRHDT and CDR2 FYEKMQ (reference sequence).

This clonotype was detected a few times. The chain employs TRBV20-1 and TRBJ2-1; D unclear. The V gene lost 2 bases and the J gene lost 4 bases, with 12 bases spanning the gap. This CDR3 contains 14 residues. Germline CDR1 DFQATT, CDR2 SNEGSKA (reference sequence). CDR3 sequence reads: CSARSQEIYNEQFF. The CDR3 region has the DNA TGCAGTGCTAGAAGCCAGGAGATATACAATGAGCAGTTCTTC.

V is TRBV7-9 and J is TRBJ2-7, with D perhaps TRBD2 (5 bases). V shed 5 bases and J shed 4 bases, with 18 bases lying between them. The germline V gene has CDR1 SEHNR and CDR2 FQNEAQ (reference sequence). The CDR3 sequence is 15 residues long. The CDR3 loop is CASSPPASGLYEQYF. The CDR3 coding sequence is TGTGCCAGCAGCCCCCCCGCCAGCGGCCTATACGAGCAGTACTTC. The whole variable domain, remainder taken from reference TRBV7-9 and TRBJ2-7, is DTGVSQNPRHKITKRGQNVTFRCDPISEHNRLYWYRQTLGQGPEFLTYFQNEAQLEKSRLLSDRFSAERPKGSFSTLEIQRTEQGDSAMYLCASSPPASGLYEQYFGPGTRLTVT.

The rearrangement joins TRBV6-4 to TRBJ2-1, with 8 positions matching TRBD1. The CDR3 extends over 14 amino acids. V lost 0 bases to trimming and J lost 12 bases; unmatched junction nucleotides: 7. Germline assignment: CDR1 MRHNA and CDR2 SNTAGT. This chain's CDR3 is CASSDSTGADTQFF. In DNA form, the CDR3 reads TGTGCCAGCAGTGACTCGACAGGGGCAGATACGCAGTTCTTC.

The chain joins TRBV10-3 to TRBJ2-2; TRBD2 matches at 10 bases. The V gene end was trimmed by 4 bases and the J gene end by 1 base; junction bases not matched to a gene: 0. Germline-derived CDR1 and CDR2 are ENHRY and SYGVKD. The CDR3 sequence is 15 residues long. The CDR3 loop reads CAISASGRNTGELFF. The CDR3 coding sequence is TGTGCCATCAGTGCTAGCGGGAGGAACACCGGGGAGCTGTTTTTT.